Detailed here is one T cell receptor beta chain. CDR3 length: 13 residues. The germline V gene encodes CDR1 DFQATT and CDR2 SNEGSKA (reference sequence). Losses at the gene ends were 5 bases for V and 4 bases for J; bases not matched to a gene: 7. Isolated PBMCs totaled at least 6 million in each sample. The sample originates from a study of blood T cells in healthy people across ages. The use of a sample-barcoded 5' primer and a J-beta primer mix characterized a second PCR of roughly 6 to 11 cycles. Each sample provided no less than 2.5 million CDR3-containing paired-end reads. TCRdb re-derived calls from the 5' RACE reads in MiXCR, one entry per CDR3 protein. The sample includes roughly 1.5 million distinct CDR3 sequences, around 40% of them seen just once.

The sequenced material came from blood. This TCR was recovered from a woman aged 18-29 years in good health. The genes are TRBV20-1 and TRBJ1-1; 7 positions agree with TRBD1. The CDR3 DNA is TGCAGTGCTGGACAGGCTTTTAGCACTGAAGCTTTCTTT. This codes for CSAGQAFSTEAFF.